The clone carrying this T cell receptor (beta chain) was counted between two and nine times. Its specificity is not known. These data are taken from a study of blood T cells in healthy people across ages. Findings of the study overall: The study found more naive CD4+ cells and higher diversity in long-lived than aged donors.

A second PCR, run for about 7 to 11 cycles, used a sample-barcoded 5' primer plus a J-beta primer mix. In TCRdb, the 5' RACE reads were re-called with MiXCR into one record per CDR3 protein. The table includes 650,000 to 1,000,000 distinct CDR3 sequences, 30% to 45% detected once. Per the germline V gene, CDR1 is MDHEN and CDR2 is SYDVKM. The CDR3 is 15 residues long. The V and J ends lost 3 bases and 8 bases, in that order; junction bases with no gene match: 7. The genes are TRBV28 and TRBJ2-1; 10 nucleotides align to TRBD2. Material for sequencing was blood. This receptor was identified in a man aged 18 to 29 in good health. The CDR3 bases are TGTGCCAGCAGTTTTACAAGCGGGGGGGCGCATGAGCAGTTCTTC. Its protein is CASSFTSGGAHEQFF.